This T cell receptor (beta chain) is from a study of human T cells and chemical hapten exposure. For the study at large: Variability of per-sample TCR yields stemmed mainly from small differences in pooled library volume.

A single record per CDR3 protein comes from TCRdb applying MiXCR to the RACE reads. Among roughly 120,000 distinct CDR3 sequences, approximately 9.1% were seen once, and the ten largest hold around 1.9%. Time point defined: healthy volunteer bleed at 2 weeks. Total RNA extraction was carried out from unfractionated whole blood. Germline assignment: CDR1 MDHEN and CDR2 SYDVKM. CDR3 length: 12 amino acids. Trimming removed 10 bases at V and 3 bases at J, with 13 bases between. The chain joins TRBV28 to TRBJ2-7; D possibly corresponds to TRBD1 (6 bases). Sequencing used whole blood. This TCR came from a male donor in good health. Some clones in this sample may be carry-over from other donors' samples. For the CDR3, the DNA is TGTGCCACAAAACAGGGCGACTACGAGCAGTACTTC. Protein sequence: CATKQGDYEQYF.